This T cell receptor (beta chain) is drawn from a study of blood T cell repertoires in COVID-19. Overall study: PBMCs, B-cell-depleted T cells, or T cells provided the cDNA or gDNA that made up the material.

This clone was seen only a few times. Sequenced by immunoSEQ multiplex PCR; TCRdb stores in-frame clones only, minus some. Among around 250,000 clones listed, around 82% were seen once. CDR3 length: 13 residues. Trimming shortened V by 7 bases and J by 6 bases, and 16 bases separated the two germline ends. CDR1 is SNHLY and CDR2 is FYNNEI in the germline V gene. The receptor's source is a man at least 80 years old with acute or convalescent COVID-19. The rearrangement links TRBV2 to TRBJ2-7, with D possibly TRBD1 on 5 matching bases. Sequences were obtained from peripheral blood. As DNA, the CDR3 is TGTGCCAGCACCATAGACAGTCCCGTCGAGCAGTACTTC. This encodes CASTIDSPVEQYF.